Listed below are T cell receptor beta chains from one sample, sequenced in a study of blood T cell repertoires in COVID-19. Only in-frame clones appear in the TCRdb table, and some are missing; sequencing was by immunoSEQ multiplex PCR. The sample has around 280,000 clones; about 90% are singletons. Sequences were obtained from peripheral blood. These receptors all come from a woman in her thirties who had recovered from COVID-19. Both conserved end residues are part of each CDR3. D genes are given only for firm matches. Clone sizes are given selectively: once, few, many, or a class where the clone is expanded.

V gene	clone size	J gene	CDR3 length	D gene	CDR3 DNA	CDR3 protein
TRBV7-8	once	TRBJ1-2	18	TRBD1	TGTGCCAGCAGCTTACTACCGGGACAGGGTTACCTAAACTATGGCTACACCTTC	CASSLLPGQGYLNYGYTF
TRBV6-5	NA	TRBJ1-2	15	TRBD1	TGTGCCAGCAGCCCCGGGACAGGGGTGAGCTATGGCTACACCTTC	CASSPGTGVSYGYTF
TRBV2	NA	TRBJ2-5	14	TRBD1	TGTGCCAGCAGTGGGGACAGGGGATCAGAGACCCAGTACTTC	CASSGDRGSETQYF
TRBV27	NA	TRBJ2-5	17	TRBD2	TGTGCCAGCAGTTTATCGTTTAGCGGGAGATGGGTTGAGACCCAGTACTTC	CASSLSFSGRWVETQYF
TRBV2	NA	TRBJ2-1	13	TRBD2	TGTGCCAGCGGTGGACTAGCGGGACCTCAGCAGTTCTTC	CASGGLAGPQQFF
TRBV5-4	NA	TRBJ2-1	14	NA	TGTGCCAGCAGCGGCGGGCTAAGAATCGATGAGCAGTTCTTC	CASSGGLRIDEQFF
TRBV19	NA	TRBJ1-2	11	NA	TGTGCCAGTAGTGACGAGGATGGCTACACCTTC	CASSDEDGYTF
TRBV4-3	NA	TRBJ1-1	15	NA	TGCGCCAGCAGCCAAGACTTAGGCGGGACGGGGTCAGCTTTCTTT	CASSQDLGGTGSAFF
TRBV10-3	NA	TRBJ2-1	12	NA	TGTGCCATCAGTGAAGGAGGCAATGAGCAGTTCTTC	CAISEGGNEQFF
TRBV13	NA	TRBJ1-1	15	NA	TGTGCCAGCAGCTTAGGGCAGGGGCCGATCACTGAAGCTTTCTTT	CASSLGQGPITEAFF
TRBV3-1/TRBV3-2	NA	TRBJ1-4	16	NA	TGTGCCAGCAGCCAAGGTCAAACGGCGGTGGATGAAAAACTGTTTTTT	CASSQGQTAVDEKLFF
TRBV9	NA	TRBJ1-2	13	NA	TGTGCCAGCAGCGTAGTAACTAACTATGGCTACACCTTC	CASSVVTNYGYTF
TRBV6-2/TRBV6-3	NA	TRBJ2-3	16	TRBD2	TGTGCCAGCAGCCCAAGAAGGGGAGGGCCGGGAGATACGCAGTATTTT	CASSPRRGGPGDTQYF
TRBV4-2	NA	TRBJ2-2	15	NA	TGTGCCAGCAGCCAAAACGCCTACTACACCGGGGAGCTGTTTTTT	CASSQNAYYTGELFF
TRBV4-1	NA	TRBJ2-7	16	NA	TGCGCCAGCAGCCCCCTGGGGGCGGACACGGGTTACGAGCAGTACTTC	CASSPLGADTGYEQYF
TRBV5-4	NA	TRBJ2-1	15	TRBD2	TGTGCCAGCAGCTGGGTAGCGGGAGGGCGCGATGAGCAGTTCTTC	CASSWVAGGRDEQFF
TRBV5-8	NA	TRBJ1-2	14	NA	TGTGCCAGCAGCTTGTCGTGGCAGGCCCCTCGCTACACCTTC	CASSLSWQAPRYTF
TRBV11-2	NA	TRBJ2-7	14	NA	TGTGCCAGCAGCGTAGGACGGAGTCTTTACGAGCAGTACTTC	CASSVGRSLYEQYF
TRBV5-1	NA	TRBJ2-5	13	TRBD2	TGCGCCAGCAGCCAGACTAGCGAGGGGACCCAGTACTTC	CASSQTSEGTQYF
TRBV12-3/TRBV12-4	NA	TRBJ1-1	13	TRBD1	TGTGCCAGCAGTGAGACAGGGGAAACTGAAGCTTTCTTT	CASSETGETEAFF
TRBV7-2	NA	TRBJ2-2	15	NA	TGTGCCAGCAGCTCGGACTGGCTGAACACCGGGGAGCTGTTTTTT	CASSSDWLNTGELFF
TRBV30	once	TRBJ1-6	14	NA	TGTGCCTGGAGTGTCGCAGGGGCAAGATCACCCCTCCACTTT	CAWSVAGARSPLHF
TRBV28	NA	TRBJ2-5	15	TRBD1	TGTGCCAGCAGTTATCCTCCAGGGGGCGGGGAGACCCAGTACTTC	CASSYPPGGGETQYF
TRBV5-6	NA	TRBJ2-7	14	NA	TGTGCCAGCAGCTTAGGACAGTTGGGGGACGAGCAGTACTTC	CASSLGQLGDEQYF
TRBV7-9	NA	TRBJ2-1	15	TRBD2	TGTGCCAGCAGCTTAGCTGGGGGACTAGCATCTGAGCAGTTCTTC	CASSLAGGLASEQFF
TRBV18	NA	TRBJ1-2	15	NA	TGTGCCAGCTCAGTCGACACAGGGCGAGAGAATGGCTACACCTTC	CASSVDTGRENGYTF
TRBV27	NA	TRBJ2-7	13	NA	TGTGCCAGCAGTCCCGGGGGGCCCTACGAGCAGTACTTC	CASSPGGPYEQYF
TRBV5-1	NA	TRBJ1-1	17	TRBD1	TGCGCCAGCAGCTTGACCGGGACAGGGGGCTTGAACACTGAAGCTTTCTTT	CASSLTGTGGLNTEAFF
TRBV5-6	NA	TRBJ2-2	17	TRBD1	TGTGCCAGCAGTTACTACCGACAGGGGGCGGACACCGGGGAGCTGTTTTTT	CASSYYRQGADTGELFF
TRBV5-1	NA	TRBJ2-7	15	TRBD2	TGCGCCAGCAGCCCCTTAGCGGGGCCTTCCTACGAGCAGTACTTC	CASSPLAGPSYEQYF
TRBV10-3	NA	TRBJ2-5	14	NA	TGTGCCATCAGTGAGTCGACAGTGGAAGAGACCCAGTACTTC	CAISESTVEETQYF
TRBV19	NA	TRBJ2-5	18	TRBD1	TGTGCCAGTAGTCTCGGGACAGGATTATGGGCCACCCAAGAGACCCAGTACTTC	CASSLGTGLWATQETQYF
TRBV11-3	NA	TRBJ1-3	16	NA	TGTGCCAGCAGCCATGAACGTACAGACTCTGGAAACACCATATATTTT	CASSHERTDSGNTIYF
TRBV7-4	NA	TRBJ2-1	16	TRBD1	TGTGCCAGCAGCTGCCAGGGGGCTAGAGGCTACAATGAGCAGTTCTTC	CASSCQGARGYNEQFF
TRBV27	NA	TRBJ2-7	12	NA	TGTGCCAGCAGTTCGAGCTCCTACGAGCAGTACTTC	CASSSSSYEQYF
TRBV20-1	NA	TRBJ2-1	11	NA	TGCAGTGCTAGCCTAATAAATGAGCAGTTCTTC	CSASLINEQFF
TRBV23-1	NA	TRBJ1-2	13	TRBD1	TGCGCCAGCAGGCTGGACAGGGTGGATGGCTACACCTTC	CASRLDRVDGYTF
TRBV19	NA	TRBJ2-7	14	TRBD2	TGTGCCAGTACCCGTAGCGGGAGGAGCCACGAGCAGTACTTC	CASTRSGRSHEQYF
TRBV28	NA	TRBJ2-7	15	TRBD1	TGTGCCAGCAGTCTCGGACAGGCTAGCTCCTACGAGCAGTACTTC	CASSLGQASSYEQYF
TRBV19	NA	TRBJ1-4	14	NA	TGTGCCAGTAGTATCCTCCCACCCGGTGAAAAACTGTTTTTT	CASSILPPGEKLFF
TRBV24-1	NA	TRBJ2-7	11	NA	TGTGCCCCATCTCGGCGGGCTGAGCAGTACTTC	CAPSRRAEQYF
TRBV21-1	NA	TRBJ2-7	14	NA	TGTGCCACCACCCCGGGACACCGGACCTACGAGCAGTACTTC	CATTPGHRTYEQYF
TRBV15	few	TRBJ2-1	16	TRBD1	TGTGCCACCAGCAGAGAGGTGGGACAGGGGGCGGATGAGCAGTTCTTC	CATSREVGQGADEQFF
TRBV29-1	NA	TRBJ1-2	12	TRBD1	TGCAGCGTTGCGCCCAGGGGGCTAGGCTACACCTTC	CSVAPRGLGYTF
TRBV7-9	NA	TRBJ1-3	17	NA	TGTGCCAGCAGCTTAACGACGGCTGGGCCCACTGGAAACACCATATATTTT	CASSLTTAGPTGNTIYF
TRBV24-1	NA	TRBJ2-2	17	NA	TGTGCCACCAGTGACCCGTTGTCAGGGGCACGCACCGGGGAGCTGTTTTTT	CATSDPLSGARTGELFF
TRBV19	NA	TRBJ2-2	13	NA	TGTGCCAGTAGTATAGCGGGGGGCAAGGAGCTGTTTTTT	CASSIAGGKELFF
TRBV2	few	TRBJ2-1	13	TRBD2	TGTGCCAGTCGGGCGGGGGGGCTTGAGGAGCAGTTCTTC	CASRAGGLEEQFF
TRBV5-1	once	TRBJ2-5	14	NA	TGCGCCAGCAGCTTTCCAGGGGCCCAAGAGACCCAGTACTTC	CASSFPGAQETQYF
TRBV28	NA	TRBJ2-5	16	NA	TGTGCCAGCAGTTTTGGAGCCTATCAAAGTCAAGAGACCCAGTACTTC	CASSFGAYQSQETQYF
TRBV3-1/TRBV3-2	NA	TRBJ2-7	13	NA	TGTGCCAGCAGCCAAGGGACAGCCTACGAGCAGTACTTC	CASSQGTAYEQYF
TRBV7-9	NA	TRBJ1-4	15	TRBD1	TGTGCCAGCAGCTTAGAGGGACAGGTTAATGAAAAACTGTTTTTT	CASSLEGQVNEKLFF
TRBV9	NA	TRBJ1-2	13	TRBD1	TGTGCCAGCAGTGGACAGGGGGTGTCGGGCTACACCTTC	CASSGQGVSGYTF